The rows below give T cell receptor beta chains drawn from one sample of a study of identical twins. MiXCR, run by TCRdb on the 5' RACE reads, gives a single entry per CDR3 protein. The data show approximately 690,000 distinct CDR3 sequences, approximately 6% seen once. The sequencing sample was made of naive T cells sorted from blood. These receptors were collected from a man between 18 and 35 years old in good health. Each CDR3 is given with its conserved first and last residue. D genes are given only for firm matches. Expanded clones get a size class; other rows say once, few or many, or leave the size out.

>TRBJ1-4|15|TRBV12-3/TRBV12-4|-|few
TGTGCCAGCAGTACCTACAGGTCCGGTAATGAAAAACTGTTTTTT
CASSTYRSGNEKLFF
>TRBJ2-5|15|TRBV7-9|TRBD1|-
TGTGCCAGCAGCCCGAGGGACAGGGAAGCGGAGACCCAGTACTTC
CASSPRDREAETQYF
>TRBJ2-7|15|TRBV7-9|TRBD2|-
TGTGCCAGCAGCCGATCTCTAGCGGGAGAGGACGAGCAGTACTTC
CASSRSLAGEDEQYF
>TRBJ2-1|15|TRBV24-1|-|-
TGTGCCACCAGTGACCCGACCGGGTCTTACAATGAGCAGTTCTTC
CATSDPTGSYNEQFF
>TRBJ2-7|15|TRBV4-2|TRBD1|-
TGTGCCAGCAGCCAACCTGGACAGGGAGACTACGAGCAGTACTTC
CASSQPGQGDYEQYF
>TRBJ2-5|15|TRBV5-5|-|many
TGTGCCAGCAGCTTTATCACGCGTAATCAAGAGACCCAGTACTTC
CASSFITRNQETQYF
>TRBJ1-5|14|TRBV7-2|-|-
TGTGCCAGCAGCTTAGCAGGGATCGGTCAGCCCCAGCATTTT
CASSLAGIGQPQHF
>TRBJ2-5|14|TRBV15|-|many
TGTGCCACCAGCAGAGGAGGAGGGGCAGAGACCCAGTACTTC
CATSRGGGAETQYF
>TRBJ2-1|16|TRBV3-1|TRBD2|-
TGTGCCAGCAGCCATCGACTAGCGGGAGTATACAATGAGCAGTTCTTC
CASSHRLAGVYNEQFF
>TRBJ2-1|16|TRBV7-2|TRBD1|many
TGTGCCAGCAGCTTAGACCGGGACAGGGGGCACAATGAGCAGTTCTTC
CASSLDRDRGHNEQFF
>TRBJ2-1|13|TRBV6-1|-|many
TGTGCCACCCAGCCCCCGGACAGCAATGAGCAGTTCTTC
CATQPPDSNEQFF
>TRBJ2-5|16|TRBV20-1|TRBD2|many
TGCAGTGCTAGAGATCTAAACCGGGACTATCAAGAGACCCAGTACTTC
CSARDLNRDYQETQYF
>TRBJ2-5|14|TRBV5-1|-|many
TGCGCCAGCAAAGGGTCGGCTTTGGAAGAGACCCAGTACTTC
CASKGSALEETQYF
>TRBJ1-3|17|TRBV4-2|TRBD1|many
TGTGCCAGCAGCCAAGAACAGGGGGTCCTCTCTGGAAACACCATATATTTT
CASSQEQGVLSGNTIYF
>TRBJ2-3|12|TRBV27|-|many
TGTGCCAGCAGCTTCGTCGGGAATACGCAGTATTTT
CASSFVGNTQYF
>TRBJ2-7|14|TRBV7-2|-|-
TGTGCCAGCAGCTCGAGCGGGAACAGGGGCGAGCAGTACTTC
CASSSSGNRGEQYF
>TRBJ1-3|15|TRBV19|-|few
TGTGCCAGTATGCAGGTCGACCTTCCAGGAAACACCATATATTTT
CASMQVDLPGNTIYF
>TRBJ2-7|14|TRBV20-1|TRBD2|many
TGCAGTCTCCTTTCAGCGGGAAGGACCTACGAGCAGTACTTC
CSLLSAGRTYEQYF
>TRBJ2-3|12|TRBV18|-|-
TGTGCCAGCTCACCCGTTGAAGATACGCAGTATTTT
CASSPVEDTQYF
>TRBJ2-3|14|TRBV29-1|-|many
TGCAGCGTTGAGAAGTCGAGATGGACAGATACGCAGTATTTT
CSVEKSRWTDTQYF
>TRBJ2-5|14|TRBV7-8|-|-
TGTGCCAGCAGCTTAGCGATGGCCCAAGAGACCCAGTACTTC
CASSLAMAQETQYF
>TRBJ2-3|15|TRBV12-3/TRBV12-4|-|few
TGTGCCAGCAGTTTGTTCGGGATTCGCACAGATACGCAGTATTTT
CASSLFGIRTDTQYF
>TRBJ1-4|15|TRBV18|TRBD1|few
TGTGCCAGCTCACCCGGGACAGGGTATAATGAAAAACTGTTTTTT
CASSPGTGYNEKLFF
>TRBJ1-3|14|TRBV6-1|-|many
TGTGCCAGCAGCCAGACGGTCTCTGGAAACACCATATATTTT
CASSQTVSGNTIYF
>TRBJ2-4|15|TRBV6-1|TRBD1|few
TGTGCCAGCAGTGAACCTAACAGGGGGCAAAACATTCAGTACTTC
CASSEPNRGQNIQYF
>TRBJ2-7|15|TRBV27|TRBD2|many
TGTGCCAGCAGTTTTAAAGCGGGGGGAACCTACGAGCAGTACTTC
CASSFKAGGTYEQYF
>TRBJ2-5|15|TRBV5-6|TRBD1|few
TGTGCCAGCAGCCGACAGGGGGCGGCCCAAGAGACCCAGTACTTC
CASSRQGAAQETQYF